Each of the 30 T cell receptor beta chains below was sequenced from the same sample in a study of blood T cell repertoires in COVID-19 (dated by TCRdb to the early 2020s). The library relied on the immunoSEQ multiplex PCR assay. In its TCRdb copy, this immuneACCESS table keeps in-frame sequences only and misses some clones. Where compared with another copy, unresolved V genes explain less than half of these, and the others have no known cause. The sample yields about 150,000 clones; about 87% were counted once. 2% to 3% of the sample goes to the ten largest clones. The sequencing sample was made of peripheral blood. These receptors were taken from a woman older than 75 with COVID-19, enrolled during active disease.

V is TRBV27 and J is TRBJ2-1, with D tentatively TRBD2 (6 bases). The CDR3 has 13 residues. Trimming pared 6 bases from V and 10 bases from J, leaving 16 bases between. Germline V CDR1 and CDR2: MNHEY, SMNVEV (reference sequence). The CDR3 bases are TGTGCCAGCAGGGGGCCGTTCGGAGGGGAGCAGTTCTTC. Amino acid sequence: CASRGPFGGEQFF.

The chain couples TRBV4-2 to TRBJ1-2; no reliable D call. Trimming removed 0 bases from V and 5 bases from J, with 16 bases in between. The CDR3 is 16 residues long. CDR1 and CDR2 (germline): LGHNA, YNFKEQ. The CDR3 loop is CASSQDAPRGPYGYTF. DNA for the CDR3: TGTGCCAGCAGCCAAGATGCACCCCGGGGTCCGTATGGCTACACCTTC.

The chain is built from TRBV7-2 and TRBJ1-5; the D gene is possibly TRBD1 (5 bases). From germline, CDR1 is SGHTA and CDR2 FQGNSA. This CDR3 is built from 14 residues. Trimming left V 6 bases short and J 8 bases short, with 17 bases between. The CDR3 nucleotides are TGTGCCAGCAGTTCCGACAGCCTTTGGGAGCCCCAGCATTTT. Its translation is CASSSDSLWEPQHF.

The chain carries TRBV10-3 and TRBJ2-1, with D possibly TRBD1 on 5 matching bases. V was trimmed by 6 bases and J by 5 bases, leaving 11 bases between them. The germline gives CDR1 ENHRY, CDR2 SYGVKD. CDR3 length: 13 amino acids. The CDR3 region has the DNA TGTGCCATCAGCCAGGGTCTAAACAATGAGCAGTTCTTC. Its translation: CAISQGLNNEQFF.

This rearrangement joins TRBV7-2 to TRBJ1-1; maybe TRBD1 (6 bases). V lost 4 bases, J lost 4 bases, and 13 bases lay in between. Germline CDR1 is SGHTA and CDR2 is FQGNSA. The CDR3 has 14 amino acids. The CDR3 bases are TGTGCCAGCAGCTCCCGGGACACCTTCACTGAAGCTTTCTTT. It yields the protein CASSSRDTFTEAFF. The whole variable domain, filled in from reference TRBV7-2 and TRBJ1-1, reads GAGVSQSPSNKVTEKGKDVELRCDPISGHTALYWYRQSLGQGLEFLIYFQGNSAPDKSGLPSDRFSAERTGGSVSTLTIQRTQQEDSAVYLCASSSRDTFTEAFFGQGTRLTVV.

The rearrangement joins TRBV5-1 to TRBJ2-1; 7 bases map to TRBD1. The trim removed 6 bases at V and 6 bases at J, leaving 12 bases unmatched. The CDR3 spans 15 residues. Per germline, CDR1 SGHRS and CDR2 YFSETQ. The CDR3 loop reads CASTTGESSGNEQFF. CDR3 in DNA: TGCGCCAGCACAACAGGGGAAAGTTCGGGCAATGAGCAGTTCTTC.

The J gene is TRBJ1-5, the V gene TRBV6-5; no firm D call. The CDR3 is 14 residues long. V was trimmed by 6 bases and J by 2 bases, leaving 11 bases between them. Germline CDR1 reads MNHEY; CDR2 reads SVGAGI. The DNA for the CDR3 is TGTGCCAGCAGGAAGGGCGGGGGCAATCAGCCCCAGCATTTT. Amino acid sequence: CASRKGGGNQPQHF.

The chain is built from TRBV28 and TRBJ1-5; possibly TRBD1 for D (6 bases). The germline CDR1 and CDR2 sequences are MDHEN and SYDVKM. This CDR3 is built from 14 residues. Trimming cost V 2 bases and J 5 bases, with 10 bases left between them. For the CDR3, the DNA is TGTGCCAGCAGTTTAGCACAGGGCTATCAGCCCCAGCATTTT. It translates to CASSLAQGYQPQHF.

The chain recombines TRBV11-2 with TRBJ2-1; D remains ambiguous. The CDR3 covers 11 residues. The V gene lost 4 bases and the J gene lost 8 bases, with 6 bases spanning the gap. The V gene's germline CDR1 is SGHAT and CDR2 FQNNGV. The CDR3 nucleotides read TGTGCCAGCAGCTCCTCGGATGAGCAGTTCTTC. It encodes CASSSSDEQFF.

The chain couples TRBV29-1 to TRBJ1-6; 8 bases align to TRBD1. The CDR3 contains 13 residues. CDR1 and CDR2 from the germline V gene are SQVTM and ANQGSEA. V gave up 6 bases and J gave up 10 bases; unmatched junction bases: 8. CDR3 region: CSVQTGEGSPLHF. The CDR3, as DNA: TGCAGCGTCCAGACAGGGGAAGGCTCACCCCTCCACTTT.

The CDR3 is CASSMGRQDEQYF. CDR3 DNA sequence: TGCGCCAGCAGTATGGGCCGACAGGACGAGCAGTACTTC. The V call is TRBV10-2, the J call TRBJ2-7, with D possibly matching TRBD1 (6 bases). The CDR3 has 13 amino acids. Germline CDR1 WSHSY, CDR2 SAAADI. Trimming removed 5 bases at V and 5 bases at J, with 13 bases between.

The gene calls are TRBV3-1 (or the pseudogene TRBV3-2) and TRBJ2-5, with 9 bases fitting TRBD1. The CDR3 totals 15 residues. Germline assignment: CDR1 LGHDT and CDR2 YNNKEL (reference sequence). V was clipped by 4 bases and J by 5 bases; unmatched bases: 8. CDR3 residues: CASSPGTGITETQYF. The CDR3 DNA sequence: TGTGCCAGCAGCCCCGGGACAGGGATTACTGAGACCCAGTACTTC.

The chain recombines TRBV3-1 (or the pseudogene TRBV3-2) with TRBJ2-6; D unclear. Germline lookup yields CDR1 LGHDT and CDR2 YNNKEL (reference sequence). V gave up 4 bases and J gave up 1 base, with 2 bases separating them. The CDR3 is made up of 13 amino acids. The CDR3 nucleotides read TGTGCCAGCAGCCCGTCTGGGGCCAACGTCCTGACTTTC. The encoded protein is CASSPSGANVLTF.

This chain uses TRBV6-2 or TRBV6-3 with TRBJ1-5; 11 bases fit TRBD1. In germline, CDR1 is MNHEY, CDR2 SVGEGT. The CDR3 totals 17 residues. The V segment lost 6 bases and the J segment 2 bases; nucleotides outside the gene matches: 9. In DNA, the CDR3 is TGTGCCAGCAGCCAGGACAGGGGGCCTTCAGGCAATCAGCCCCAGCATTTT. It encodes CASSQDRGPSGNQPQHF.

V usage is TRBV7-2 and J usage is TRBJ1-5, with a weak D call TRBD1 (5 bases). Germline values: CDR1 SGHTA, CDR2 FQGNSA. Trimming pared 1 base from V and 2 bases from J, leaving 9 bases between. The CDR3 has 15 residues. CDR3 nucleotides: TGTGCCAGCAGCTTAGACGGGGGAGGCAATCAGCCCCAGCATTTT. Its translation is CASSLDGGGNQPQHF.

The J gene is TRBJ2-7, the V gene TRBV28, with 7 bases matching TRBD2. The CDR3 covers 17 residues. Germline-derived CDR1 and CDR2 are MDHEN and SYDVKM. The V segment lost 5 bases and the J segment 0 bases; nucleotides outside the gene matches: 13. The CDR3, as DNA: TGTGCCAGCAGTGTGGGTAGCGGGCTACGGAGCTCCTACGAGCAGTACTTC. This codes for CASSVGSGLRSSYEQYF.

This chain uses TRBV7-7 with TRBJ2-5; 10 positions agree with TRBD2. The CDR3 runs to 17 residues. Germline assignment: CDR1 SSHAT and CDR2 FNYEAQ (reference sequence). CDR3 protein: CASSPRGGLAGAETQYF. The CDR3 region has the DNA TGTGCTAGCTCCCCCAGAGGGGGGCTAGCGGGAGCGGAGACCCAGTACTTC. Full variable domain (rest looked up from reference TRBV7-7 and TRBJ2-5): GAGVSQSPRYKVTKRGQDVTLRCDPISSHATLYWYQQALGQGPEFLTYFNYEAQPDKSGLPSDRFSAERPEGSISTLTIQRTEQRDSAMYRCASSPRGGLAGAETQYFGPGTRLLVL.

The J gene is TRBJ2-5, the V gene TRBV2, with 8 bases that match TRBD2. Trimming took 8 bases from V and 3 from J; bases not matched to a gene: 5. The CDR3 runs to 13 residues. Germline CDR1 reads SNHLY; CDR2 reads FYNNEI. The CDR3 spells CASCREGKETQYF. For the CDR3, the DNA is TGTGCCAGCTGCCGGGAGGGAAAAGAGACCCAGTACTTC.

The chain is built from TRBV12-3 or TRBV12-4 and TRBJ2-1; a weak D match, TRBD1 (6 bases). This CDR3 comprises 13 residues. Trimming cost V 7 bases and J 7 bases, with 14 bases left between them. This chain's CDR3 is CASTTNRENEQFF. As DNA, the CDR3 is TGTGCCAGCACCACCAACAGGGAAAATGAGCAGTTCTTC.

The gene calls are TRBV4-2 and TRBJ2-2; 10 nucleotides align to TRBD2. This CDR3 has 16 amino acids. Unmatched junction bases numbered 8, after V lost 0 bases and J lost 10 bases. Per the germline V gene, CDR1 is LGHNA and CDR2 is YNFKEQ. The CDR3 sequence: CASSQDGTSGNLELFF. The CDR3 nucleotides are TGTGCCAGCAGCCAAGATGGAACTAGCGGGAACTTGGAGCTGTTTTTT.

V and J are TRBV7-9 and TRBJ1-5, with D perhaps matching TRBD1 (5 bases). Looked up from germline, CDR1 is SEHNR and CDR2 is FQNEAQ (reference sequence). The CDR3 has 17 amino acids. Trimming stripped 0 bases from V and 3 bases from J, with 15 bases between. The CDR3 is CASSLARQRANNQPQHF. The CDR3 DNA is TGTGCCAGCAGCTTAGCGAGACAGCGAGCGAACAATCAGCCCCAGCATTTT.

This chain connects TRBV6-5 to TRBJ2-1; 9 nucleotides match TRBD1. The germline CDR1 and CDR2 sequences are MNHEY and SVGAGI. J was trimmed by 5 bases and V by 5 bases; bases with no gene match: 4. The CDR3 spans 14 residues. The chain's CDR3 is CASSPGTGNNEQFF. CDR3 DNA sequence: TGTGCCAGCAGTCCCGGGACAGGGAACAATGAGCAGTTCTTC.

The V call is TRBV9, the J call TRBJ1-1; tentatively, D is TRBD1 (5 bases). The CDR3 contains 17 residues. Trimming pared 4 bases from V and 4 bases from J, leaving 23 bases between. Germline V gene sequence: CDR1 SGDLS, CDR2 YYNGEE. The CDR3 region is CASSPSMEGRWGTEAFF. Here the CDR3 DNA reads TGTGCCAGCAGCCCTTCGATGGAGGGGCGATGGGGCACTGAAGCTTTCTTT.

The chain is built from TRBV7-8 and TRBJ2-1; 12 bases fit TRBD2. Trimming cost V 4 bases and J 7 bases; bases outside gene matches: 2. The CDR3 extends over 14 amino acids. Germline CDR1 is SGHVS and CDR2 is FQNEAQ. The CDR3 coding sequence is TGTGCCAGCAGCTCCGGGACTAGCGGGAATGAGCAGTTCTTC. This translates into CASSSGTSGNEQFF. Based on the CDR3 plus reference TRBV7-8 and TRBJ2-1, the full variable domain is GAGVSQSPRYKVAKRGQDVALRCDPISGHVSLFWYQQALGQGPEFLTYFQNEAQLDKSGLPSDRFFAERPEGSVSTLKIQRTQQEDSAVYLCASSSGTSGNEQFFGPGTRLTVL.

To note about this clone: Other DNA sequences in this sample translate to the same CDR3. CDR3 in amino acids: CASSQVAGGPYEQYF. In nucleotides, the CDR3 is TGTGCCAGCAGCCAAGTAGCGGGAGGCCCCTACGAGCAGTACTTC. V usage is TRBV3-1 (or the pseudogene TRBV3-2) and J usage is TRBJ2-7, with 10 bases fitting TRBD2. This CDR3 has 15 amino acids. V was clipped by 1 base and J by 2 bases; unmatched bases: 2. Germline CDR1 and CDR2: LGHDT and YNNKEL (reference sequence).

The J gene is TRBJ1-2, the V gene TRBV5-1; TRBD1 aligns across 7 bases. Trimming removed 1 base from V and 7 bases from J; junction bases left unmatched: 7. This CDR3 comprises 14 residues. Germline CDR1 reads SGHRS; CDR2 reads YFSETQ. CDR3 coding DNA: TGCGCCAGCAGCTTGCTTACAGGGGAAGGTGGCTACACCTTC. This encodes CASSLLTGEGGYTF.

This chain joins TRBV6-4 and TRBJ2-7, with 7 bases identical to TRBD1. V lost 10 bases to trimming and J lost 3 bases; unmatched junction nucleotides: 9. This CDR3 region has 13 residues. Germline CDR1 is MRHNA and CDR2 is SNTAGT. The CDR3 region is CANRRGTVYEQYF. DNA of the CDR3: TGTGCCAATAGGCGAGGGACAGTCTACGAGCAGTACTTC.

This clone was counted only a few times. The V call is TRBV5-4, the J call TRBJ1-2; D gene unclear. Germline V gene sequence: CDR1 SGHNT, CDR2 YYREEE (reference sequence). The CDR3 contains 12 residues. Trimming cost V 0 bases and J 4 bases, with 4 bases left between them. The CDR3 here is CASSLGGYGYTF. CDR3 in DNA: TGTGCCAGCAGCTTGGGAGGCTATGGCTACACCTTC.

This chain joins TRBV6-6 and TRBJ2-7; 9 bases are a match to TRBD1. With V trimmed by 7 bases and J by 5 bases, 6 bases remained unmatched. The length of the CDR3 is 13 residues. The germline V gene encodes CDR1 MNHNY and CDR2 SVGAGI (reference sequence). This CDR3 reads CASTTQGANEQYF. The CDR3 nucleotides are TGTGCCAGCACGACACAGGGGGCTAACGAGCAGTACTTC.

The genes are TRBV9 and TRBJ2-3; 9 bases agree with TRBD2. The CDR3 is 14 amino acids. The V segment lost 0 bases and the J segment 8 bases; nucleotides outside the gene matches: 4. In germline, CDR1 is SGDLS, CDR2 YYNGEE. The CDR3 nucleotides are TGTGCCAGCAGCGTAGGGGGACTAGCTGGTACGCAGTATTTT. Translating it yields CASSVGGLAGTQYF.